This record looks at one TCR beta chain sequence and its context. This clonotype was observed many times. The specificity of this receptor is unknown. No base quality values were provided; no much bigger clone lies one nucleotide off. These reads were obtained on an Illumina NovaSeq 6000. TCRalpha and TCRbeta cDNA libraries were built by 5'RACE with constant-segment primers, adding sample barcodes and unique molecular identifiers. RNA was extracted from every sample with Trizol reagent. The libraries were amplified in two PCR steps, and the second step added a second sample barcode and Illumina TruSeq adapters. Sequencing of libraries was performed on an Illumina NovaSeq with 2 x 150 bp paired-end reads. For the original study's pipeline: With migec v1.2.7, reads were demultiplexed and then collapsed into UMI-guided consensus sequences. Using mixcr v2.1.11, UMI consensuses were aligned to TRA and TRB V and J templates and then assembled into clonotypes. A clonotype was counted as expanded or contracted only when both edgeR and NoisET called the clonotype significant, with the noise models trained on biological replicates. edgeR calls used a false discovery rate-adjusted p below 0.01 and a log2 fold-change threshold of 1. PCA with hierarchical clustering of max-normalized trajectories of the 1000 most abundant clonotypes was used as exploratory dynamics analysis. The CD4 or CD8 phenotype of responding clones was assigned using the separately sequenced CD4+ and CD8+ repertoires. TCRdb reworked the public reads: Q25 trimming with fastp, MiXCR clone assembly, productive beta chains retained. Each entry is one CDR3 protein sequence, shown with its most common DNA and genes. TCRdb's processing, not the study's, gives the V and J calls here. The sample contains 300,000 or so distinct CDR3 sequences, about 16% of them found a single time. Jointly, the top ten make up 20% to 25% of the sample.

This sample is drawn from a study of T-cell memory formation after mild COVID-19 (dated by TCRdb to the early 2020s). About the investigation overall: TCR sequence clusters from the two donors were found to be largely donor specific. The cohort comprised two young, previously healthy adult volunteers, one female and one male. In a couple of donors, T-cell clones that expanded and contracted after mild COVID-19 were followed by sequencing TCRalpha and TCRbeta repertoires longitudinally. Results and caveats for the whole study, not just this receptor: Balanced CD4/CD8 phenotypes were observed for clones contracting from day 15 to 85, whereas a bias towards CD4+ was observed for a second wave of clones expanding from day 15 to 37. Contracting CD4+ clones turned up mainly in the CM and EM memory subsets, whereas EMRA was where CD8+ clones were enriched. The second-wave clones that peaked on day 37 were not confirmed to be SARS-CoV-2 specific. Only two mild cases were covered by the study, and larger cohorts that include severe cases with pre-infection samples were considered necessary. Some responding clones were found in pre-infection memory, which suggests that pre-existing cross-reactive memory T cells took part in the SARS-CoV-2 response.

Ficoll-Paque density gradient centrifugation was used to isolate PBMCs. V and J are truncated by 0 bases and 3 bases respectively, leaving an intervening sequence of 9 bases. For CDR1 and CDR2, the germline V gene lists SGHRS and YFSETQ. From its cysteine to its phenylalanine, the CDR3 spans 14 amino acids. Here the CDR3 DNA is all that survives: 42 bases in frame from base 1. This chain joins TRBV5-1 to TRBJ2-5; no confident D gene assignment can be made. The sample was PBMCs or a T cell subset sorted from them (not recorded which). The origin of this receptor is a man aged 18 to 29 who had mild COVID-19 (a few samples of this study predate the infection). The sample titles of this study are shuffled in the database, so cell type and time point are left out; the donor was told from shared clones. The bases read TGCGCCAGCAGCTTGGGGCAGGTTGAAGAGACCCAGTACTTC. This is translated as CASSLGQVEETQYF.